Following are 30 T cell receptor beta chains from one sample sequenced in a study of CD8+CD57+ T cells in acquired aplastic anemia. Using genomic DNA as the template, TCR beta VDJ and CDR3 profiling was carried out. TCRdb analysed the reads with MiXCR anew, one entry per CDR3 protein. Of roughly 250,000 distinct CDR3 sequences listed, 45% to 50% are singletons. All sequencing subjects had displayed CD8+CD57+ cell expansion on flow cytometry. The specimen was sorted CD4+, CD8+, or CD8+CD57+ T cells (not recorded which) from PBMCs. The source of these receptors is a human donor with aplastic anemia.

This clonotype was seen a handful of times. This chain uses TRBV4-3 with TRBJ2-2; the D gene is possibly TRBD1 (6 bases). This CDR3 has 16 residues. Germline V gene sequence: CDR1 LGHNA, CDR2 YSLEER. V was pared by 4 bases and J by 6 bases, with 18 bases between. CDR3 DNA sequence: TGCGCCAGCAGCCCGGAAGGACAGCTAGAGTCCGGGGAGCTGTTTTTT. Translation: CASSPEGQLESGELFF.

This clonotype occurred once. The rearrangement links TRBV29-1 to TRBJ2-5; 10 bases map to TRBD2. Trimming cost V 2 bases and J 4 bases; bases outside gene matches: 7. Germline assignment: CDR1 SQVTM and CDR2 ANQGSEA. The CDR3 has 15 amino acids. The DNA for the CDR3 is TGCAGCGTTGAATTTGGGTCTAGCGGGGGAGAGACCCAGTACTTC. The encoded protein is CSVEFGSSGGETQYF.

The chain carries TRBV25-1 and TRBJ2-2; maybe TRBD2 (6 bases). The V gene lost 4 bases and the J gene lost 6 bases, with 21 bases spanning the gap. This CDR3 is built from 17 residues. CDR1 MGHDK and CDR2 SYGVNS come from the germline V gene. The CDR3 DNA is TGTGCCAGCAGTGTCGGGTCAGGCGGGGCGGTGGCCGGGGAGCTGTTTTTT. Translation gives CASSVGSGGAVAGELFF.

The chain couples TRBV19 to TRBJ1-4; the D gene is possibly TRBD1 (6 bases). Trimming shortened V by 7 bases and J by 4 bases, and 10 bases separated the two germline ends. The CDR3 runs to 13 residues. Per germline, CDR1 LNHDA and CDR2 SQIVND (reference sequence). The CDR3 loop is CASTDRNNEKLFF. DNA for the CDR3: TGTGCCAGTACCGACAGGAATAATGAAAAACTGTTTTTT.

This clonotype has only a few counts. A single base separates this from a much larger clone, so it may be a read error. The CDR3 DNA follows: TGTGCCAGCAGCTTATCCATTACGACAGGTACCCACGAGCAGCACTTC. Translation: CASSLSITTGTHEQHF. This chain uses TRBV7-3 with TRBJ2-7; a weak D match, TRBD1 (6 bases). Germline CDR1 SGHTA, CDR2 FQGTGA. The CDR3 totals 16 residues.

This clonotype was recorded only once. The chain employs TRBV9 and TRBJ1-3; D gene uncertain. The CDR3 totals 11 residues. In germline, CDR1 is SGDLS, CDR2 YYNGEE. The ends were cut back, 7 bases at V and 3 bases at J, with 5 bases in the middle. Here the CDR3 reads CASGIGNTIYF. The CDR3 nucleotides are TGTGCCAGCGGGATTGGAAACACCATATATTTT.

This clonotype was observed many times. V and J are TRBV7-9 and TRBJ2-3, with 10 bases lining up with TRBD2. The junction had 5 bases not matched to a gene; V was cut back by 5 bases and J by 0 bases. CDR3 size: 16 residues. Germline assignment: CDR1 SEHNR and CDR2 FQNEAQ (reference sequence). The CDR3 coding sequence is TGTGCCAGCAGCCCCGGACTAGCGGAAAGCACAGATACGCAGTATTTT. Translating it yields CASSPGLAESTDTQYF.

CDR3 loop: CASSLDRGGYGYTF. CDR3 bases: TGTGCCAGCAGCTTGGACAGGGGAGGATATGGCTACACCTTC. V usage is TRBV7-2 and J usage is TRBJ1-2; TRBD1 agrees at 9 bases. The germline V gene has CDR1 SGHTA and CDR2 FQGNSA. Germline trimming cut 3 bases from V and 5 bases from J; bases unmatched to any gene: 4. This CDR3 has 14 amino acids.

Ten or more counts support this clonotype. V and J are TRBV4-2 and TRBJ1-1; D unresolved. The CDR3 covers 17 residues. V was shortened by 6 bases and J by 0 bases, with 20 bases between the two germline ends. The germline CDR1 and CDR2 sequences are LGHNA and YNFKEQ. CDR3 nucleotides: TGTGCCAGCAGATCAAATGTCGGGGAAGATATGAACACTGAAGCTTTCTTT. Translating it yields CASRSNVGEDMNTEAFF.

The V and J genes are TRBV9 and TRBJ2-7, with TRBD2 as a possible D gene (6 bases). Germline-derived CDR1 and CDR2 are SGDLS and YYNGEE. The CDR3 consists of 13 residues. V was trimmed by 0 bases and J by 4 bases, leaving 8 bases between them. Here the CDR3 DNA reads TGTGCCAGCAGCGTAGCGGGGGTATACGAGCAGTACTTC. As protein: CASSVAGVYEQYF.

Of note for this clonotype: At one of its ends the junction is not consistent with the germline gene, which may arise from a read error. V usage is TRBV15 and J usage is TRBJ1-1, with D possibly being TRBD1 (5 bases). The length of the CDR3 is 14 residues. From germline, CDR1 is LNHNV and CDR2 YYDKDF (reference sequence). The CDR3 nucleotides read TGTGCCGCCAGCAGAGATGACAGGAACACTGAAGCTTTCTTT. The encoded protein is CAASRDDRNTEAFF.

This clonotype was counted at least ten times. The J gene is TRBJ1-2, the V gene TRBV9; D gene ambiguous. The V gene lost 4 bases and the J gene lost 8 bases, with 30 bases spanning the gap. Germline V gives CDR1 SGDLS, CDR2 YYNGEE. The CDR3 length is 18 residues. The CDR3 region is CASSRLRSSGGRLGGYTF. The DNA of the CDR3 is TGTGCCAGCAGCCGGTTACGATCCTCAGGAGGACGACTGGGGGGCTACACCTTC.

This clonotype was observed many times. The CDR3 sequence: CATSLVNSNQPQHF. CDR3 sequence (DNA): TGTGCCACCTCCCTGGTCAATAGCAATCAGCCCCAGCATTTT. The gene calls are TRBV6-1 and TRBJ1-5; D uncertain. Germline-derived CDR1 and CDR2 are MNHNS and SASEGT. The CDR3 extends over 14 amino acids. V lost 10 bases and J lost 0, with 13 bases in between.

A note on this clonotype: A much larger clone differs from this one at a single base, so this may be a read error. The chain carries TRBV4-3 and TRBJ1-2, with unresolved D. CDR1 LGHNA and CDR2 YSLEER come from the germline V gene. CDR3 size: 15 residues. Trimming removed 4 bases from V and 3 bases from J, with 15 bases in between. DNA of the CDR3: TGCGCCAGCAGCCGAGATCGTTCAGGAGACTATGGCTACACCTTC. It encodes CASSRDRSGDYGYTF.

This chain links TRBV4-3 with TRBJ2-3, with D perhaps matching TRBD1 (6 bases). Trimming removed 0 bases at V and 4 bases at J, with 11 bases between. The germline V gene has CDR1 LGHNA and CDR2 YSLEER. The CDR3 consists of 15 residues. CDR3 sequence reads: CASSQDLRGADTQYF. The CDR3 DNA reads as TGCGCCAGCAGCCAAGATCTCAGGGGAGCAGATACGCAGTATTTT.

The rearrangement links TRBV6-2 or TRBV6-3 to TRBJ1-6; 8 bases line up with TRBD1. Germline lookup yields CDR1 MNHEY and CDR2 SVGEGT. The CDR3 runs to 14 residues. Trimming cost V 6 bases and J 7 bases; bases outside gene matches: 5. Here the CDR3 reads CASSLGQENSPLHF. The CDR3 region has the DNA TGTGCCAGCAGCCTGGGACAGGAGAATTCACCCCTCCACTTT.

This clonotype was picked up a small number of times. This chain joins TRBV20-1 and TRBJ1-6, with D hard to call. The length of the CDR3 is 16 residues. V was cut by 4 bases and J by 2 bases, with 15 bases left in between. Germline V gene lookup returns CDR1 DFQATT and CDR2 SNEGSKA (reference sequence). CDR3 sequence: CSATTSIRTYNSPLHF. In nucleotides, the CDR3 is TGCAGTGCTACAACATCGATCAGGACCTATAATTCACCCCTCCACTTT.

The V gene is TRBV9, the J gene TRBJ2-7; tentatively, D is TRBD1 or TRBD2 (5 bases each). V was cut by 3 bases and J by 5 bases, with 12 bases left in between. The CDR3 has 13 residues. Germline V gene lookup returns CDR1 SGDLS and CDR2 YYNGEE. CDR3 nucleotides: TGTGCCAGCAGCGCCGGGACCGCCCACGAGCAGTACTTC. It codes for CASSAGTAHEQYF.

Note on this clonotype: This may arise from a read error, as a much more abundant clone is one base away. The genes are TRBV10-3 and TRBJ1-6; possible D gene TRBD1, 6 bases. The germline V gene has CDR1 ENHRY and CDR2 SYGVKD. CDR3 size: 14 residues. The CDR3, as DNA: TGTGCCAGCAGTTTAAACAGGGCTGATTCACCCCTCCACTTT. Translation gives CASSLNRADSPLHF.

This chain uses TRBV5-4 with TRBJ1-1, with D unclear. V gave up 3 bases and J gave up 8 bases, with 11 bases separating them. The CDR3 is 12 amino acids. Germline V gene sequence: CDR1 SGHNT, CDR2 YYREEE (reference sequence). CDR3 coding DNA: TGTGCCAGCAGCTATGACCGGGAAGAAGCTTTCTTT. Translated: CASSYDREEAFF.

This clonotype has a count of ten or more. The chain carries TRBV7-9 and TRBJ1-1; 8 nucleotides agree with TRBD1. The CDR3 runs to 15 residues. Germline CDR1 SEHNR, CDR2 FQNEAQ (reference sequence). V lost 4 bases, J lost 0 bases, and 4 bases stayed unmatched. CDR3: CASSSPDRVNTEAFF. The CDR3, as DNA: TGTGCCAGCAGCTCACCGGACAGGGTGAACACTGAAGCTTTCTTT.

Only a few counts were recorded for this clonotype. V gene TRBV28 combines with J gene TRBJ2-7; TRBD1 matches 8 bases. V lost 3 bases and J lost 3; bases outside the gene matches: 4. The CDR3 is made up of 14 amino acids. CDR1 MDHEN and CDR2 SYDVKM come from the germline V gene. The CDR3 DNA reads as TGTGCCAGCAGTTTTGGACAGGGAAACTACGAGCAGTACTTC. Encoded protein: CASSFGQGNYEQYF. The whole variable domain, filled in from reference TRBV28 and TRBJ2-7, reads DVKVTQSSRYLVKRTGEKVFLECVQDMDHENMFWYRQDPGLGLRLIYFSYDVKMKEKGDIPEGYSVSREKKERFSLILESASTNQTSMYLCASSFGQGNYEQYFGPGTRLTVT.

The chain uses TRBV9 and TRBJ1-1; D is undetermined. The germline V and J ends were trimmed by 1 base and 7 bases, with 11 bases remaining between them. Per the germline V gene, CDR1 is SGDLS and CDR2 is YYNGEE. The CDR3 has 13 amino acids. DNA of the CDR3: TGTGCCAGCAGCGTACGACAACGGGGTGAAGCTTTCTTT. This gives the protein CASSVRQRGEAFF.

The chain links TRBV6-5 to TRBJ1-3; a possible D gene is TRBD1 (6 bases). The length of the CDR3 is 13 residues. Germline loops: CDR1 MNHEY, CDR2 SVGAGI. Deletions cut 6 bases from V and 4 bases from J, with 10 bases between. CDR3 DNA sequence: TGTGCCAGCAGGCCGGGACAAGGAAACACCATATATTTT. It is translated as CASRPGQGNTIYF.

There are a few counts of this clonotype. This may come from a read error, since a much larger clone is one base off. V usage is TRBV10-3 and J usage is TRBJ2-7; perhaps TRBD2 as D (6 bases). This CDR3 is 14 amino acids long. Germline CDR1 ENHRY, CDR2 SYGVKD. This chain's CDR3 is CAISESRGTYERYF. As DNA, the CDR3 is TGTGCCATCAGTGAGTCGCGGGGAACCTACGAGCGGTACTTC.

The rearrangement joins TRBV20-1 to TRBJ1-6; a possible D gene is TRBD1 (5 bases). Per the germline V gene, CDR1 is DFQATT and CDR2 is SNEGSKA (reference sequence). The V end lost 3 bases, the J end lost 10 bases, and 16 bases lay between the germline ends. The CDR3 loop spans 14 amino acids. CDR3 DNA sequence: TGCAGTGCTAGTTTTGTAGCGGGGGACTCACCCCTCCACTTT. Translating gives CSASFVAGDSPLHF.

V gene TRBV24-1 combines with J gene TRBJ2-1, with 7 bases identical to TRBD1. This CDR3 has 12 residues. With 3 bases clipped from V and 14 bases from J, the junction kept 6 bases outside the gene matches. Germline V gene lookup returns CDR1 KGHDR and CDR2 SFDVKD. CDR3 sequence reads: CATSDRQGKKFF. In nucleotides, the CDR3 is TGTGCCACCAGTGATCGACAGGGAAAGAAGTTCTTC.

The CDR3 nucleotides are TGTGCCAGCAGGGAGACAGGGGGTGAGCAGTACTTC. Its protein product is CASRETGGEQYF. This sequence joins TRBV7-8 and TRBJ2-7, with 9 bases lining up with TRBD1. Per the germline V gene, CDR1 is SGHVS and CDR2 is FQNEAQ. This CDR3 is 12 amino acids long. The junction had 4 bases not matched to a gene; V was cut back by 6 bases and J by 7 bases. Together with reference TRBV7-8 and TRBJ2-7, the CDR3 gives the full variable domain: GAGVSQSPRYKVAKRGQDVALRCDPISGHVSLFWYQQALGQGPEFLTYFQNEAQLDKSGLPSDRFFAERPEGSVSTLKIQRTQQEDSAVYLCASRETGGEQYFGPGTRLTVT.

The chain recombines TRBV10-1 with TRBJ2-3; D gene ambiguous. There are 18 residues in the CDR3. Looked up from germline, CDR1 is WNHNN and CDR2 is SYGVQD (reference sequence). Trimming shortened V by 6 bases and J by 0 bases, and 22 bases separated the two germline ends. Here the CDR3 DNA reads TGCGCCAGCAGCACAGTGGATCAGAGAATCCCAAGCACAGATACGCAGTATTTT. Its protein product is CASSTVDQRIPSTDTQYF.

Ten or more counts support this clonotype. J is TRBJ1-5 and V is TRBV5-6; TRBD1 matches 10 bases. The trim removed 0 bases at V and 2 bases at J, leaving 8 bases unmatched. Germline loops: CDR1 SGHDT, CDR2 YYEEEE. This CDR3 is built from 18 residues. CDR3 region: CASSLDPKDRGGNQPQHF. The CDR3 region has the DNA TGTGCCAGCAGCTTGGACCCCAAGGACAGGGGGGGCAATCAGCCCCAGCATTTT.